The following is a T cell receptor (beta chain) sequence with its context. The antigen is unknown. CDR1 is SQVTM and CDR2 is ANQGSEA in the germline V gene. The CDR3 has 12 amino acids. Trimming left V 4 bases short and J 4 bases short, with 8 bases between. PCR amplification relied on 60 Vbeta primers (plus 13 Jbeta primers). The data were produced by immunoSEQ multiplex PCR, yet TCRdb's version contains in-frame clones alone and is incomplete. The repertoire has 100,000 to 150,000 clones, over 65% of them found once; the top ten carry approximately 10%. The entry originates in a study of cytomegalovirus exposure and HLA in healthy donors. General study findings and limits: Evidence from a later analysis indicated that most CMV-associated TCR beta chains looked HLA-restricted.

The TCR sequence derives from a man aged 30 to 39 in good health and CMV-seropositive. Sequenced material: PBMCs. The V gene is TRBV29-1, the J gene TRBJ2-1, with D perhaps matching TRBD2 (5 bases). CDR3 loop: CSVGGGYNEQFF. In DNA form, the CDR3 reads TGCAGCGTTGGCGGAGGTTACAATGAGCAGTTCTTC.